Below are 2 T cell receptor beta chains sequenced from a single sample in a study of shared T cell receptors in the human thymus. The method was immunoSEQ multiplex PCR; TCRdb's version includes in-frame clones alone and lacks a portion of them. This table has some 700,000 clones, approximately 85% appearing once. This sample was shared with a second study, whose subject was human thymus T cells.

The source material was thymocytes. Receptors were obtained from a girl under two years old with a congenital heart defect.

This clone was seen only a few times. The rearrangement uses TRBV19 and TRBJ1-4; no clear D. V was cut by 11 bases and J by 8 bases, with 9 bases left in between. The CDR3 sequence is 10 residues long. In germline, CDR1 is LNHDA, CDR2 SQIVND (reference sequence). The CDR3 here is CACRGEKLFF. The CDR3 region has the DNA TGTGCCTGTCGGGGAGAAAAACTGTTTTTT.

This chain's CDR3 is CASSPIDRDNYGYTF. CDR3 DNA sequence: TGTGCCAGCAGTCCAATAGACAGGGATAACTATGGCTACACCTTC. The V and J genes are TRBV6-5 and TRBJ1-2; 7 bases map to TRBD1. The V and J ends lost 5 bases and 1 base, in that order; junction bases with no gene match: 7. Germline CDR1 is MNHEY and CDR2 is SVGAGI. This CDR3 has 15 amino acids.